The 21 T cell receptor beta chains listed next were all sequenced from one sample in a study of early T cells in non-severe SARS-CoV-2 infection. TCRdb reprocessed the 5' RACE reads with MiXCR, giving one entry per CDR3 protein. The profile shows 50,000 to 60,000 distinct CDR3 sequences, 8.7% of them singletons. Sequenced material: whole blood, taken at baseline. Every receptor here comes from an adult who was a healthcare worker with PCR-confirmed SARS-CoV-2 infection or an uninfected control (not recorded which).

The chain uses TRBV5-1 and TRBJ1-6; D not resolved. CDR1 SGHRS and CDR2 YFSETQ come from the germline V gene. The CDR3 runs to 12 residues. Between the trimmed V and J ends, which lost 1 base and 9 bases, there was a span of 5 bases. CDR3 coding DNA: TGCGCCAGCAGCTTGTGGGGTTCACCCCTCCACTTT. Translation gives CASSLWGSPLHF.

The genes are TRBV11-2 and TRBJ1-5; TRBD1 aligns across 9 bases. Germline CDR1 reads SGHAT; CDR2 reads FQNNGV. This CDR3 contains 13 residues. The trim removed 5 bases at V and 9 bases at J, leaving 5 bases unmatched. The CDR3 nucleotides are TGTGCCAGCAGCCTCGGGACAGGGCGGCCCCAGCATTTT. Translation: CASSLGTGRPQHF.

This clonotype was counted ten times or more. V and J are TRBV4-1 and TRBJ2-1; D remains unclear. CDR3 length equals 16 residues. Trimming left V 4 bases short and J 0 bases short, with 13 bases between. Germline V gives CDR1 MGHRA, CDR2 YSYEKL. This CDR3 is CASSLRRESSYNEQFF. For the CDR3, the DNA is TGCGCCAGCAGCCTTAGACGAGAGAGCTCCTACAATGAGCAGTTCTTC.

The V and J genes are TRBV29-1 and TRBJ2-7; maybe TRBD1 (6 bases). V gave up 5 bases and J gave up 7 bases, with 12 bases separating them. CDR3 length equals 11 residues. Per germline, CDR1 SQVTM and CDR2 ANQGSEA. CDR3 DNA: TGCAGCGTTCAAACCGGACAGGAGCAGTACTTC. This encodes CSVQTGQEQYF.

This clonotype was found a few times. The chain has TRBV12-5 and TRBJ2-7; D gene ambiguous. The CDR3 is 14 residues long. Trimming shortened V by 0 bases and J by 5 bases, and 11 bases separated the two germline ends. The germline CDR1 and CDR2 sequences are LGHNT and FRNRAP. The DNA for the CDR3 is TGTGCTAGTGGTTTGGTACCACTCGAAGACGAGCAGTACTTC. Translating it yields CASGLVPLEDEQYF.

This chain uses TRBV19 with TRBJ1-5; D not certain. Germline CDR1 and CDR2: LNHDA and SQIVND (reference sequence). CDR3 length: 13 residues. The ends were cut back, 5 bases at V and 5 bases at J, with 10 bases in the middle. This CDR3 is CASSPGRDQPQHF. Here the CDR3 DNA reads TGTGCCAGTAGTCCCGGCCGGGATCAGCCCCAGCATTTT. Using reference TRBV19 and TRBJ1-5 for the parts outside the CDR3, the full variable domain is DGGITQSPKYLFRKEGQNVTLSCEQNLNHDAMYWYRQDPGQGLRLIYYSQIVNDFQKGDIAEGYSVSREKKESFPLTVTSAQKNPTAFYLCASSPGRDQPQHFGDGTRLSIL.

The chain uses TRBV30 and TRBJ1-4; D is undetermined. Trimming cost V 3 bases and J 5 bases, with 16 bases left between them. Per the germline V gene, CDR1 is GTSNPN and CDR2 is SVGIG (reference sequence). The CDR3 totals 15 residues. CDR3 loop: CAWSEAAGINEKLFF. In DNA, the CDR3 is TGTGCCTGGAGCGAAGCTGCGGGGATAAATGAAAAACTGTTTTTT.

This clonotype has ten or more counts. The gene calls are TRBV6-2 or TRBV6-3 and TRBJ2-5; D uncertain. CDR1 MNHEY and CDR2 SVGEGT come from the germline V gene. With 5 bases removed from V and 3 bases from J, the gap between germline ends came to 13 bases. This CDR3 region has 14 residues. The DNA of the CDR3 is TGTGCCAGCAGTAGTCGGTCCCTCGAAGAGACCCAGTACTTC. It translates to CASSSRSLEETQYF.

This clonotype was found many times. The chain joins TRBV20-1 to TRBJ2-1; 8 nucleotides agree with TRBD1. Germline loops: CDR1 DFQATT, CDR2 SNEGSKA (reference sequence). Trimming took 3 bases from V and 8 from J; bases not matched to a gene: 6. There are 13 residues in the CDR3. The CDR3 loop is CSARRQGRDEQFF. The CDR3 DNA reads as TGCAGTGCTAGGAGACAGGGGCGGGATGAGCAGTTCTTC.

This clonotype appeared a few times. This chain connects TRBV5-1 to TRBJ2-7; 10 nucleotides agree with TRBD2. V lost 2 bases to trimming and J lost 7 bases; unmatched junction nucleotides: 12. This CDR3 has 16 amino acids. Germline assignment: CDR1 SGHRS and CDR2 YFSETQ. The CDR3 DNA reads as TGCGCCAGCAGCTTCCTAGAGCGGGAGGGCCCACGGGAGCAGTACTTC. Its protein product is CASSFLEREGPREQYF.

V is TRBV5-4 and J is TRBJ2-7; 9 nucleotides agree with TRBD2. CDR1 is SGHNT and CDR2 is YYREEE in the germline V gene (reference sequence). The CDR3 spans 15 residues. V trimming: 0 bases; J trimming: 0 bases; junction bases outside the gene matches: 1. The CDR3 region has the DNA TGTGCCAGCAGCTTGGTTAGCGGGAGCTCCTACGAGCAGTACTTC. This sequence encodes CASSLVSGSSYEQYF.

This clonotype was observed at least ten times. V and J are TRBV7-2 and TRBJ2-1, with D maybe TRBD2 (6 bases). Germline V gives CDR1 SGHTA, CDR2 FQGNSA. Between the trimmed V and J ends, which lost 1 base and 7 bases, there was a span of 11 bases. CDR3 length: 14 residues. This CDR3 reads CASSLGDSRNEQFF. The CDR3 DNA is TGTGCCAGCAGCTTAGGGGACTCGAGAAATGAGCAGTTCTTC.

The rearrangement joins TRBV5-5 to TRBJ1-3; D gene unclear. The CDR3 runs to 15 residues. Germline CDR1 reads SGHKS; CDR2 reads YYEKEE (reference sequence). V was clipped by 2 bases and J by 0 bases, with 9 bases between them. The CDR3 sequence is CASSFAGVSGNTIYF. DNA of the CDR3: TGTGCCAGCAGCTTTGCAGGCGTCTCTGGAAACACCATATATTTT.

V is TRBV28 and J is TRBJ1-6; D is unclear. V was pared by 3 bases and J by 9 bases, with 18 bases between. The germline gives CDR1 MDHEN, CDR2 SYDVKM. The CDR3 consists of 16 residues. The CDR3 DNA reads TGTGCCAGCAGTTTTGCGGGGTTTGTGATTAGTTCACCCCTCCACTTT. Its translation: CASSFAGFVISSPLHF.

In this sample, this clonotype turned up a few times. The chain links TRBV7-8 to TRBJ1-5; maybe TRBD1 (5 bases). Germline CDR1 is SGHVS and CDR2 is FQNEAQ. The V end was cut by 0 bases, the J end by 2 bases, with 11 bases between. The CDR3 is 16 residues long. The CDR3 sequence is CASSLAGTERNQPQHF. The DNA for the CDR3 is TGTGCCAGCAGCTTAGCAGGGACGGAACGCAATCAGCCCCAGCATTTT.

The table lists this clonotype with many counts. The chain couples TRBV4-2 to TRBJ2-7; 13 bases match TRBD2. Germline loops: CDR1 LGHNA, CDR2 YNFKEQ. V shed 0 bases and J 4 bases; nucleotides not matched to a gene: 9. This CDR3 spans 18 amino acids. The CDR3: CASSQEGTSGRAGYEQYF. CDR3 nucleotide sequence: TGTGCCAGCAGCCAAGAAGGAACTAGCGGGAGGGCCGGGTACGAGCAGTACTTC.

This chain joins TRBV15 and TRBJ1-6; 7 positions match TRBD1. Germline CDR1 is LNHNV and CDR2 is YYDKDF (reference sequence). Germline trimming cut 5 bases from V and 5 bases from J; bases unmatched to any gene: 9. The CDR3 runs 16 residues. In DNA form, the CDR3 reads TGTGCCACCAGCGGCTTGGGACAGACGAATAATTCACCCCTCCACTTT. This codes for CATSGLGQTNNSPLHF.

This clonotype occurred many times. The rearrangement uses TRBV3-1 and TRBJ2-5; D is undetermined. Looked up from germline, CDR1 is LGHDT and CDR2 is YNNKEL (reference sequence). The CDR3 extends over 10 amino acids. Trimming took off 4 bases at V and 7 bases at J, with 4 bases between the two ends. The CDR3 bases are TGTGCCAGCAGCCGCCGGACCCAGTACTTC. Protein sequence: CASSRRTQYF.

The rearrangement joins TRBV4-2 to TRBJ2-3; D uncertain. Germline V lookup: CDR1 LGHNA, CDR2 YNFKEQ. The CDR3 runs to 12 residues. V lost 4 bases to trimming and J lost 3 bases, with 5 bases between them. In DNA, the CDR3 is TGTGCCAGCAGCCCCCGAACAGATACGCAGTATTTT. It is translated as CASSPRTDTQYF.

The gene calls are TRBV20-1 and TRBJ2-5; 7 bases fit TRBD1. V shed 1 base and J 2 bases; nucleotides not matched to a gene: 4. The CDR3 length is 14 residues. CDR1 DFQATT and CDR2 SNEGSKA come from the germline V gene (reference sequence). In DNA form, the CDR3 reads TGCAGTGCTAGAGCCGGGACAGCTCAAGAGACCCAGTACTTC. Its translation: CSARAGTAQETQYF.

This clonotype was seen ten or more times. The rearrangement links TRBV6-6 to TRBJ2-3; 7 bases are shared with TRBD2. Germline V CDR1 and CDR2: MNHNY, SVGAGI (reference sequence). CDR3 size: 18 residues. J was trimmed by 0 bases and V by 0 bases; bases with no gene match: 9. The CDR3 coding sequence is TGTGCCAGCAGTTACTCGCAAGCTAGCGGCCTTAGCACAGATACGCAGTATTTT. This sequence encodes CASSYSQASGLSTDTQYF.